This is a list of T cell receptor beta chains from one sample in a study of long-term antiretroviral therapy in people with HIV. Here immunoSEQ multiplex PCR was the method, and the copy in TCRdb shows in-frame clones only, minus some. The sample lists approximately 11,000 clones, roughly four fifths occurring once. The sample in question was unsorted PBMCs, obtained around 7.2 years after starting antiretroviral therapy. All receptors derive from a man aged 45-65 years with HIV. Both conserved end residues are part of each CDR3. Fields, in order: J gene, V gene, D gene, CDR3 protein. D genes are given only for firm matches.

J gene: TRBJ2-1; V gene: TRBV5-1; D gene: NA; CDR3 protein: CASSLNLVGNEQFF
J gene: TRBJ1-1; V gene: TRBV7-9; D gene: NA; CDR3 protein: CASSYAGVDTEAFF
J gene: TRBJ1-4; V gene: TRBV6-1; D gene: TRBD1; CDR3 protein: CASRDREREKLFF
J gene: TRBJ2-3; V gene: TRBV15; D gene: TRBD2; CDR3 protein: CATSLGLAGTLGKDTQYF
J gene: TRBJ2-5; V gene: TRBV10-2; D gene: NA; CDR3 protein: CASSDAEEGWQETQYF
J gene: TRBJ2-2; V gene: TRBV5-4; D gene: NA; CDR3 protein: CASSVDTGELFF
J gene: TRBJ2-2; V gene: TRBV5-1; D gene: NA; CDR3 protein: CASRPGLYTGELFF
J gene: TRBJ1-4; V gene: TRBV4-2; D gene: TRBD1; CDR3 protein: CASSQGTGVREKLFF
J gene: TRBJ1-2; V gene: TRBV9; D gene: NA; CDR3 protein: CASSVGSPGGDSRYGYTF
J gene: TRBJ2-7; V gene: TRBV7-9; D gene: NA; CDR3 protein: CASSLNSAYEQYF
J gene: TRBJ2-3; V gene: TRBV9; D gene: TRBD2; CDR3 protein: CASSGPRAGDPHTQYF
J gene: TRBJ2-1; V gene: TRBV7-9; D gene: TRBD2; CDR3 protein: CASSPRLAGDNEQFF
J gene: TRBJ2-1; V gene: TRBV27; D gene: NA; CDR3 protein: CASSLSGDDNEQFF
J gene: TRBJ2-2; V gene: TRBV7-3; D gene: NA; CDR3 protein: CASRKGTNTGELFF
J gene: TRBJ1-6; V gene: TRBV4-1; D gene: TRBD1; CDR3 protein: CASSQAGQAYNSPLHF
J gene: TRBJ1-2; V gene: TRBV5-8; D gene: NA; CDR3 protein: CASSLWADIYGYTF
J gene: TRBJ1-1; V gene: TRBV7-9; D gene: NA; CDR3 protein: CASSLDLGMNTEAFF
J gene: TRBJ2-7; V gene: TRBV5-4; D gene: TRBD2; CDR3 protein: CASSFGLAGGAYEQYF
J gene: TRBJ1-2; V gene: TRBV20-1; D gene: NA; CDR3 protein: CSAPGGGGYTF
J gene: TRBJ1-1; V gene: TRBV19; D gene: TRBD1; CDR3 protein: CASSDPGTALEAFF